This is a list of T cell receptor beta chains from one sample in a study of identical twins. TCRdb passed the 5' RACE reads through MiXCR, listing each CDR3 protein once. The sample consists of hundreds of thousands of distinct CDR3 sequences, roughly 12% of them appearing once. The data were also submitted as part of a second study, on yellow fever vaccine responses in identical twins.

Sequencing used PBMCs. All receptors derive from a woman under 30 in good health. Each CDR3 is given with its conserved first and last residue. D genes are given only for firm matches. Only some rows state a clone size, as once, few, many or a class for expanded clones.

d_call | j_call | v_call | clone_size | cdr3_nt | cdr3_aa
. | TRBJ2-1 | TRBV10-3 | few | TGTGCCATCAGCGACTGGGACAATGAGCAGTTCTTC | CAISDWDNEQFF
TRBD1 | TRBJ2-7 | TRBV7-9 | . | TGTGCCAGCAGCCCGGGACAGGAGATCTACGAGCAGTACTTC | CASSPGQEIYEQYF
. | TRBJ2-5 | TRBV24-1 | . | TGTGCCACCAGTGGGGCAGGCAGGGAGACCCAGTACTTC | CATSGAGRETQYF
. | TRBJ1-1 | TRBV7-2 | few | TGTGCCAGCAGCTTAACGCAGGTCATGAACACTGAAGCTTTCTTT | CASSLTQVMNTEAFF
TRBD2 | TRBJ2-7 | TRBV29-1 | . | TGCAGCGTACAGCGGGACCACTACGAGCAGTACTTC | CSVQRDHYEQYF
. | TRBJ1-2 | TRBV28 | few | TGTGCCAGCACCCCGACACCTATCGGAGGCTACACCTTC | CASTPTPIGGYTF
. | TRBJ2-7 | TRBV3-1 | . | TGTGCCAGCAGCCAAGTACCCGGGGCGACCTACGAGCAGTACTTC | CASSQVPGATYEQYF
. | TRBJ1-2 | TRBV2 | few | TGTGCCAGCAGTGAAGCCGCGGGAGGCCGCTATGGCTACACCTTC | CASSEAAGGRYGYTF
. | TRBJ2-1 | TRBV2 | . | TGTGCCAGCAGGGGCGGACACTACAATGAGCAGTTCTTC | CASRGGHYNEQFF
TRBD1 | TRBJ2-1 | TRBV6-1 | . | TGTGCCAGTTGGACAGGCCTAGCCTACAATGAGCAGTTCTTC | CASWTGLAYNEQFF
. | TRBJ1-1 | TRBV25-1 | few | TGTGCCAGCAGTGACCTTACAGCGAACACTGAAGCTTTCTTT | CASSDLTANTEAFF
. | TRBJ2-1 | TRBV6-5 | . | TGTGCCAGCAGTCACTACCTGGGTGATGAGCAGTTCTTC | CASSHYLGDEQFF
. | TRBJ2-3 | TRBV7-6 | . | TGTGCCAGCAGCCTCGGACAGACCCCCAGCACAGATACGCAGTATTTT | CASSLGQTPSTDTQYF
TRBD2 | TRBJ2-1 | TRBV9 | few | TGTGCCAGCAGCTATGAGACTAGCGGAAACAATGAGCAGTTCTTC | CASSYETSGNNEQFF
. | TRBJ1-1 | TRBV4-1 | once | TGCGCCAGCACTATGTCGCCGGTCGTTGTAACTAAAGCTTTCTTT | CASTMSPVVVTKAFF
TRBD2 | TRBJ2-1 | TRBV3-1 | many | TGTGCCAGCAGCCAAGGGAGAGGTAGCGGGGGCGATGAGCAGTTCTTC | CASSQGRGSGGDEQFF
. | TRBJ2-5 | TRBV7-6 | . | TGTGCCAGCAGCTTAGTGGACAGCAAAGAGACCCAGTACTTC | CASSLVDSKETQYF
TRBD1 | TRBJ2-3 | TRBV10-3 | many | TGTGCCACCTCGGACAGGGCACTAGATACGCAGTATTTT | CATSDRALDTQYF
. | TRBJ2-1 | TRBV5-1 | . | TGCGCCAGCAGCGCACCCGTGGAAGGGCCGAACAATGAGCAGTTCTTC | CASSAPVEGPNNEQFF
. | TRBJ2-7 | TRBV10-3 | . | TGTGCCATCAGCACCGGGACGTTTGATCCCTACGAGCAGTACTTC | CAISTGTFDPYEQYF
. | TRBJ1-1 | TRBV15 | many | TGTGCCACCAGCAGAGGAACGGGGGGTTCGTTGAACACTGAAGCTTTCTTT | CATSRGTGGSLNTEAFF
TRBD1 | TRBJ1-5 | TRBV20-1 | few | TGCAGTGCTAGAAAGACCAGGGGGCCTGGCAATCAGCCCCAGCATTTT | CSARKTRGPGNQPQHF
. | TRBJ2-7 | TRBV14 | few | TGTGCCAGCAGCCAAGATGGGGGGGCAGGGACGGACGAGCAGTACTTC | CASSQDGGAGTDEQYF
TRBD1 | TRBJ2-7 | TRBV2 | . | TGTGCCAGCAGTGAAAGCGGACAGGGGCGGGAGCAGTACTTC | CASSESGQGREQYF
TRBD2 | TRBJ2-5 | TRBV2 | . | TGTGCCAGCAGTGCGGAAGGGACTAGCATCGAGACCCAGTACTTC | CASSAEGTSIETQYF
TRBD2 | TRBJ2-1 | TRBV5-1 | many | TGCGCCAGCAGCTTCAGGACAGCGGGAGCATCAAGTGAGCAGTTCTTC | CASSFRTAGASSEQFF
TRBD1 | TRBJ1-5 | TRBV24-1 | few | TGTGCCACCAGTGATTACCGGGACAGGGGTCGGCCCCAGCATTTT | CATSDYRDRGRPQHF
TRBD2 | TRBJ2-1 | TRBV19 | many | TGTGCCAGTAGTATAGAGGGCCTTCGGGAGGTTAATGAGCAGTTCTTC | CASSIEGLREVNEQFF
TRBD2 | TRBJ2-3 | TRBV5-4 | few | TGTGCCAGCAGCTCCCCGCGGGGGGTCACAGATACGCAGTATTTT | CASSSPRGVTDTQYF
TRBD2 | TRBJ2-2 | TRBV5-5 | . | TGTGCCAGCAGCTTGGCCGCTAGCGGGAGAAACGGGGAGCTGTTTTTT | CASSLAASGRNGELFF
TRBD2 | TRBJ2-1 | TRBV20-1 | . | TGCAGTGCTAGAGATGCAAGCGGGAGTCTCTATGAGCAGTTCTTC | CSARDASGSLYEQFF
. | TRBJ1-1 | TRBV20-1 | few | TGCAGTGCTAGAGATCCCGGACAGCCTGAAGCTTTCTTT | CSARDPGQPEAFF
. | TRBJ2-5 | TRBV29-1 | few | TGCAGCGTTCGGGACTCCCAAGAGACCCAGTACTTC | CSVRDSQETQYF
. | TRBJ2-3 | TRBV5-1 | . | TGCGCCAGCAGCTTGTTCGACGCTCCCACAGATACGCAGTATTTT | CASSLFDAPTDTQYF
TRBD1 | TRBJ2-2 | TRBV7-8 | . | TGTGCCAGCAGCTCCCCACAGGGGGTCAGGACCGGGGAGCTGTTTTTT | CASSSPQGVRTGELFF
. | TRBJ2-5 | TRBV7-2 | many | TGTGCCAGCAGCTTAGTAGGACGGGAGTCTCGGTATGAGACCCAGTACTTC | CASSLVGRESRYETQYF
. | TRBJ2-7 | TRBV19 | . | TGTGCCAGTAGTATAGGGCCGGGATACGAGCAGTACTTC | CASSIGPGYEQYF
. | TRBJ2-5 | TRBV4-2 | few | TGTGCCAGCAGCCAAGAGCAAACCGGGACTCAAGAGACCCAGTACTTC | CASSQEQTGTQETQYF
. | TRBJ2-7 | TRBV2 | . | TGTGCCAGCAGTGAAGTTTGGTCTAGAACCTACGAGCAGTACTTC | CASSEVWSRTYEQYF
. | TRBJ1-1 | TRBV19 | few | TGTGCCAGTAGTGGGAGAGGAGGACGGGACACTGAAGCTTTCTTT | CASSGRGGRDTEAFF
TRBD2 | TRBJ2-1 | TRBV5-4 | many | TGTGCCAGCAGCTCGGGGGGCTCCTACAATGAGCAGTTCTTC | CASSSGGSYNEQFF
. | TRBJ2-7 | TRBV6-5 | . | TGTGCCAGCAGTTACTCCCTAACAGGGTACGAGCAGTACTTC | CASSYSLTGYEQYF
TRBD1 | TRBJ1-4 | TRBV6-1 | many | TGTGCCAGCCGGCTGTGGGACAGTGAAAAACTGTTTTTT | CASRLWDSEKLFF
TRBD2 | TRBJ2-5 | TRBV7-8 | once | TGTGCCAGCGGCAGCGGGAGAAGAGAGACCCAGTACTTC | CASGSGRRETQYF